This T cell receptor (beta chain) was sequenced in a study of cytomegalovirus exposure and HLA in healthy donors. Study-wide results and limits: An ancestry cluster, one associated with Asian ancestry, reportedly showed fewer N-insertions than the approximately 670-donor mean in a later analysis.

Primers: 60 Vbeta forward and 13 Jbeta reverse. Measured with immunoSEQ multiplex PCR; TCRdb has only the in-frame clones, and not every one. The data show under 200,000 clones, with around 80% seen just once and approximately 0.51% held by the top ten. On this clone itself: The target antigen is unknown.

The sequencing input was PBMCs. The receptor was derived from a woman between 45 and 65 years old in good health and CMV-seronegative.

The CDR3 bases are TGTGCCAGCACGTCGGGGGATAACACCGGGGAGCTGTTTTTT. Amino acids: CASTSGDNTGELFF. V and J are TRBV7-2 and TRBJ2-2, with a possible D match to TRBD2 (6 bases). V was pared by 7 bases and J by 2 bases, with 11 bases between. The germline CDR1 and CDR2 sequences are SGHTA and FQGNSA. There are 14 residues in the CDR3. Based on the CDR3 plus reference TRBV7-2 and TRBJ2-2, the full variable domain is GAGVSQSPSNKVTEKGKDVELRCDPISGHTALYWYRQSLGQGLEFLIYFQGNSAPDKSGLPSDRFSAERTGGSVSTLTIQRTQQEDSAVYLCASTSGDNTGELFFGEGSRLTVL.